One sample yielded the 17 T cell receptor beta chains listed below, sequenced in a study of graft-versus-host responses after intestinal transplantation. Produced via immunoSEQ multiplex PCR; TCRdb's table is partial and in-frame only. The sample lists about 63,000 clones; around 90% were seen once. Researchers processed graft tissue to release intraepithelial and lamina propria lymphocytes. This sample comprised ileum tissue, obtained roughly 390 days after transplant. These receptors were obtained from a human patient who received an intestinal transplant, so some T cells may come from the graft donor.

The chain has TRBV21-1 and TRBJ1-3; the D call TRBD1 from the table was never checked on the DNA. TRBV21-1 represents a pseudogene. The CDR3 covers 15 residues. CDR3 region: CASSKVAGLKDTIYF. In DNA form, the CDR3 reads TGTGCCAGCAGCAAAGTAGCAGGGTTAAAAGACACCATATATTTT.

CDR3 region: CASSPAGGSYNEQFF. CDR3 nucleotide sequence: TGTGCCAGCAGTCCAGCGGGAGGATCCTACAATGAGCAGTTCTTC. The chain uses TRBV28 and TRBJ2-1, with 9 bases that match TRBD2. Germline CDR1 is MDHEN and CDR2 is SYDVKM. The trim removed 5 bases at V and 1 base at J, leaving 3 bases unmatched. The CDR3 runs 15 residues.

In the case of this clone: The same CDR3 is also encoded by other DNA sequences in this sample. The CDR3 bases are TGTGCCAGCAGTTACAGGATGGCAACAGGTCAGCCCCAGCATTTT. It is translated as CASSYRMATGQPQHF. The J gene is TRBJ1-5, the V gene TRBV6-5, with D maybe TRBD1 (5 bases). The CDR3 runs to 15 residues. Deletions cut 2 bases from V and 6 bases from J, with 14 bases between. Germline V gene sequence: CDR1 MNHEY, CDR2 SVGAGI.

The rearrangement uses TRBV6-5 and TRBJ2-5; the match to TRBD1 covers 9 bases. The J call may be faulty, since TRBJ2-7 better matches the DNA end. Germline CDR1 is MNHEY and CDR2 is SVGAGI. The length of the CDR3 is 15 residues. The CDR3 sequence: CASSYWDRDTYEQYF. In nucleotides, the CDR3 is TGTGCCAGCAGTTACTGGGACAGGGACACCTACGAGCAGTACTTC.

The chain uses TRBV2 and TRBJ2-3, with D perhaps TRBD2 (5 bases). Germline V CDR1 and CDR2: SNHLY, FYNNEI. Trimming cost V 6 bases and J 0 bases, with 13 bases left between them. CDR3 size: 15 residues. CDR3 region: CASSQLVPSTDTQYF. CDR3 sequence (DNA): TGTGCCAGCAGCCAACTAGTACCTAGCACAGATACGCAGTATTTT.

The chain combines TRBV29-1 with TRBJ1-1; a weak D match, TRBD1 (5 bases). V was clipped by 6 bases and J by 5 bases, with 10 bases between them. This CDR3 has 11 residues. Germline assignment: CDR1 SQVTM and CDR2 ANQGSEA. The CDR3, as DNA: TGCAGCGTCGTCAGGGTGACTGAAGCTTTCTTT. It translates to CSVVRVTEAFF.

The rearrangement joins TRBV6-5 to TRBJ2-5; TRBD2 matches 7 bases. The CDR3 covers 15 residues. Germline loops: CDR1 MNHEY, CDR2 SVGAGI. The J segment lost 1 base and the V segment lost 5 bases, leaving 7 bases of the junction unmatched. The CDR3: CASSLGGGRQETQYF. CDR3 sequence (DNA): TGTGCCAGCAGTCTGGGGGGGGGACGCCAAGAGACCCAGTACTTC.

The genes are TRBV4-1 and TRBJ2-1; D is perhaps TRBD1 or TRBD2 (5 bases each). Germline-derived CDR1 and CDR2 are MGHRA and YSYEKL. The CDR3 runs to 15 residues. With 0 bases removed from V and 2 bases from J, the gap between germline ends came to 8 bases. Here the CDR3 reads CASSQDGTAYNEQFF. The CDR3 DNA reads as TGCGCCAGCAGCCAAGATGGGACGGCCTACAATGAGCAGTTCTTC.

The rearrangement links TRBV30 to TRBJ1-5, with D possibly TRBD1 on 6 matching bases. The germline V gene encodes CDR1 GTSNPN and CDR2 SVGIG (reference sequence). The CDR3 loop spans 13 amino acids. Trimming cost V 5 bases and J 5 bases, with 13 bases left between them. The CDR3 region has the DNA TGTGCCTGGGGGTTACAGGGTTATCAGCCCCAGCATTTT. Translating gives CAWGLQGYQPQHF.

The V and J genes are TRBV2 and TRBJ2-1; 8 bases match TRBD2. The CDR3 sequence is 13 residues long. Germline assignment: CDR1 SNHLY and CDR2 FYNNEI. Germline trimming cut 6 bases from V and 8 bases from J; bases unmatched to any gene: 6. CDR3 coding DNA: TGTGCCAGCAGGAGCGGGAGTGAAGATGAGCAGTTCTTC. Its protein product is CASRSGSEDEQFF.

This rearrangement joins TRBV5-6 to TRBJ1-1; TRBD1 aligns across 10 bases. Germline values: CDR1 SGHDT, CDR2 YYEEEE. Unmatched junction bases numbered 16, after V lost 5 bases and J lost 0 bases. This CDR3 comprises 19 residues. The DNA of the CDR3 is TGTGCCAGCAGATTGACCGACAGGGGGCGAGGGGAAATGAACACTGAAGCTTTCTTT. This translates into CASRLTDRGRGEMNTEAFF. Drawing the rest from reference TRBV5-6 and TRBJ1-1, the complete variable domain is DAGVTQSPTHLIKTRGQQVTLRCSPKSGHDTVSWYQQALGQGPQFIFQYYEEEERQRGNFPDRFSGHQFPNYSSELNVNALLLGDSALYLCASRLTDRGRGEMNTEAFFGQGTRLTVV.

This clone was found once. The chain employs TRBV18 and TRBJ2-2; no reliable D call. Trimming left V 6 bases short and J 2 bases short, with 10 bases between. Germline CDR1 reads KGHSH; CDR2 reads LQKENI. This CDR3 has 14 amino acids. CDR3 sequence reads: CASSRTPNTGELFF. CDR3 bases: TGTGCCAGCTCCAGGACGCCCAACACCGGGGAGCTGTTTTTT.

This clone was seen a handful of times. Distinct nucleotide sequences in the sample also encode this CDR3. The chain employs TRBV10-3 and TRBJ2-7; D gene unclear. This CDR3 region has 12 residues. CDR1 and CDR2 from the germline V gene are ENHRY and SYGVKD. V lost 2 bases to trimming and J lost 3 bases, with 5 bases between them. CDR3 sequence: CAISEGDYEQYF. The CDR3 nucleotides read TGTGCCATCAGTGAGGGAGACTACGAGCAGTACTTC.

The chain joins TRBV15 to TRBJ2-5, with 11 positions matching TRBD2. V shed 8 bases, J shed 10 bases, and the junction held 12 bases outside the gene matches. Germline CDR1 is LNHNV and CDR2 is YYDKDF (reference sequence). This CDR3 is 14 amino acids long. The CDR3 spells CATHRSGGAGDQYF. Written as DNA, the CDR3 is TGTGCCACCCACCGTAGCGGGGGGGCCGGGGACCAGTACTTC.

The rearrangement uses TRBV5-4 and TRBJ2-5, with a tentative D call TRBD1 (5 bases). Germline CDR1 is SGHNT and CDR2 is YYREEE (reference sequence). The CDR3 extends over 15 amino acids. Trimming pared 4 bases from V and 1 base from J, leaving 14 bases between. CDR3 nucleotide sequence: TGTGCCAGCAGCCACATAGGGGCGCCCCAAGAGACCCAGTACTTC. Its translation: CASSHIGAPQETQYF.

This clone was recorded once. The same CDR3 also results from other DNA sequences found in this sample. This sequence joins TRBV4-1 and TRBJ2-7; no reliable D call. Germline CDR1 MGHRA, CDR2 YSYEKL. V was trimmed by 0 bases and J by 3 bases, leaving 9 bases between them. The CDR3 is 14 amino acids. CDR3 DNA: TGCGCCAGCAGCCAAGATCCTGGGGACTACGAGCAGTACTTC. It translates to CASSQDPGDYEQYF.

The chain is built from TRBV7-2 and TRBJ2-2; possibly TRBD2 for D (5 bases). The CDR3 loop spans 15 amino acids. V dropped 6 bases and J dropped 0 bases, with 11 bases sitting between them. The germline V gene encodes CDR1 SGHTA and CDR2 FQGNSA. The CDR3 loop reads CASSRDRTNTGELFF. The CDR3 DNA reads as TGTGCCAGCAGTCGGGATAGGACGAACACCGGGGAGCTGTTTTTT.